This section outlines one T cell receptor (beta chain) sequence together with its context. Sequencing of TCR beta drew on CD8+ and CD4+ T cells from blood. A quantity of about 0.5 to 1 ug RNA underwent reverse transcription using random hexamers. Amplification of TCR beta CDR3 across 54 Vbeta and 13 Jbeta was performed with immunoSEQ multiplex PCR. MiXCR, applied by TCRdb to the immunoSEQ multiplex PCR reads, yields one record per CDR3 protein. The sample includes about 210,000 distinct CDR3 sequences, roughly 96% of them seen just once. This sample is drawn from a study of CD8 T cells in Susac syndrome. CDR1 is SQVTM and CDR2 is ANQGSEA in the germline V gene. Trimming stripped 7 bases from V and 7 bases from J, with 17 bases between. The CDR3 totals 12 residues.

This chain links TRBV29-1 with TRBJ2-7; TRBD2 is a possible D gene (6 bases). The sample taken for sequencing was CD4+ T cells from PBMCs. The receptor was derived from a human donor with multiple sclerosis. In nucleotides, the CDR3 is TGCAGCGCCCGGGGGTCTACCACTGAGCAGTACTTC. It translates to CSARGSTTEQYF.